This T cell receptor beta chain comes out of a study of CD8+ T cells in alopecia areata. Study-wide context: Tofacitinib exposure lasted 6 to 18 months, followed by 6 months off drug.

Study-level findings and limits: Alphabeta T cells residing in normal skin are also sequenced in scalp samples. For lesional scalp, especially alopecia totalis/universalis, clonality was higher than in normal scalp.

This clone qualifies as medium-sized (0.01 to 0.1%). Antigen: not known. Sorting of CD4+ and CD8+ T cells was performed on PBMCs. Extracted from the samples, RNA was reverse transcribed into cDNA to serve as the sequencing template. Here immunoSEQ multiplex PCR was the method, and the copy in TCRdb shows in-frame clones only, minus some. Found here are 150,000 or so clones, around 87% of them singletons; the top ten hold roughly 16%. The CDR3 is 14 residues long. Germline-derived CDR1 and CDR2 are GTSNPN and SVGIG (reference sequence). V lost 1 base, J lost 3 bases, and 6 bases stayed unmatched. This chain joins TRBV30 and TRBJ2-7, with 7 nucleotides matching TRBD1. The material was CD8+ T cells sorted from blood, obtained at week 0. This TCR came from a human donor with alopecia areata. The CDR3 protein is CAWSAGGMYYEQYF. CDR3 in DNA: TGTGCCTGGAGTGCAGGGGGAATGTACTACGAGCAGTACTTC.